This T cell receptor beta chain was captured by sequencing in a study of T cells in women clearing cervical HPV infection. Study overall: Case blood was drawn a median about 160 days after lesion detection.

Study-level findings and limits: A classifier using richness and V gene abundances reached an AUC of about 0.83. It is unknown whether associations predate infection; no effector/memory or HPV-specific sorting.

CDR1 DFQATT and CDR2 SNEGSKA come from the germline V gene (reference sequence). After removal of 0 bases from V and 5 bases from J, the junction contained 6 bases not matched to a gene. The CDR3 length is 15 residues. With respect to this clone: Its target is not known. The CDR3 end lies 3 residues beyond the end of the read and is filled in from the germline J gene.

Average input was about 1.2 ug genomic DNA for immunoSEQ TCR beta CDR3 amplification. This table comes from immunoSEQ multiplex PCR, and its TCRdb copy is limited to in-frame clones, with some not included. The sample holds 20,000 to 25,000 clones. V is TRBV20-1 and J is TRBJ2-1, with 8 bases that match TRBD2. The clonotype was recovered from a woman aged 18-70 years with a cervical HPV16 infection that either progressed to CIN3+ or cleared (not recorded which). The sequencing sample was made of blood buffy coat. CDR3 DNA (partial): TGCAGTGCTAGAGATATACTAGCGGAACACAATGAG. It codes for CSARDILAEHNE. The complete CDR3 sequence is CSARDILAEHNEQFF.